The present TCR beta chain was sequenced within a study of blood T cells in healthy people across ages. Trimming at V came to 5 bases and at J to 0 bases, leaving 9 bases not matched to a gene. CDR1 is SGHTA, CDR2 FQGNSA, per germline. The CDR3 totals 17 residues. The authors ran a second PCR of roughly 6 to 11 cycles using a sample-barcoded 5' primer and a J-beta primer mix. Each of the cDNA molecules was tagged by a template-switch adaptor with 12 random nucleotides. One entry per CDR3 protein results from TCRdb running MiXCR on the 5' RACE reads. The table shows about 970,000 distinct CDR3 sequences, with roughly 51% occurring only once.

The clonotype comes from a woman aged 55-69 years in good health. Specimen: blood. The chain has TRBV7-2 and TRBJ1-5, with 8 bases that match TRBD1. The CDR3 sequence: CASSLGTGAYSNQPQHF. The CDR3, as DNA: TGTGCCAGCAGCCTAGGGACAGGCGCCTATAGCAATCAGCCCCAGCATTTT.